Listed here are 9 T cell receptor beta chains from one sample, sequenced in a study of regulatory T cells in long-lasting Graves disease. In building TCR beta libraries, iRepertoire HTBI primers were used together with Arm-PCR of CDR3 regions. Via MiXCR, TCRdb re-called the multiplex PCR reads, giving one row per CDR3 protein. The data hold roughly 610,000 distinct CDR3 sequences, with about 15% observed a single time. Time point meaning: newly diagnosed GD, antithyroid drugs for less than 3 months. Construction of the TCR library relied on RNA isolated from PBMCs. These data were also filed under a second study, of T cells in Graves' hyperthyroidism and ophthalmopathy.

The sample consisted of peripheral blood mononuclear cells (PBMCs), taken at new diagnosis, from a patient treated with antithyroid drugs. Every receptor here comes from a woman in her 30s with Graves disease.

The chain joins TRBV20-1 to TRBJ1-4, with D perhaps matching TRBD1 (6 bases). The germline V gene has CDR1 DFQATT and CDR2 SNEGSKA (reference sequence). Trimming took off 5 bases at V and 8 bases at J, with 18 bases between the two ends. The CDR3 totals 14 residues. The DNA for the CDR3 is TGCAGTGCTTCTCTAACAGGGTTGGGCGAAAAACTGTTTTTT. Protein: CSASLTGLGEKLFF.

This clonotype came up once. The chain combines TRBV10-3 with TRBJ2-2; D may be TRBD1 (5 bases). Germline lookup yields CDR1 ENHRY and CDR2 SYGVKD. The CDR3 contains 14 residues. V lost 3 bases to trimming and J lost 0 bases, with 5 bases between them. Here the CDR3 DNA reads TGTGCCATCAGTGACAGGGCGAACACCGGGGAGCTGTTTTTT. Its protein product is CAISDRANTGELFF.

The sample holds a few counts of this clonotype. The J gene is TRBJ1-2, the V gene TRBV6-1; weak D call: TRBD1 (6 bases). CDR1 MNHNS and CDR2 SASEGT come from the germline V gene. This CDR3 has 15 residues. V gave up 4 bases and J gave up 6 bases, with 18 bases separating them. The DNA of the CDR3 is TGTGCCAGCAGTGCCACAGGGTCGGTGTTTGATGGCTACACCTTC. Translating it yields CASSATGSVFDGYTF.

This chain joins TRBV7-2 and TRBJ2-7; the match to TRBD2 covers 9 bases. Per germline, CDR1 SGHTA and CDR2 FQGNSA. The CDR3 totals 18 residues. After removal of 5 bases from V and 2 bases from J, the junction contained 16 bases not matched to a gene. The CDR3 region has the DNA TGTGCCAGCAGCCCCCATGGGGGGGTAGCGGGAGCCGCCTACGAGCAGTACTTC. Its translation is CASSPHGGVAGAAYEQYF. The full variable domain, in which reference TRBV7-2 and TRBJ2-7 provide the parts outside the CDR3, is GAGVSQSPSNKVTEKGKDVELRCDPISGHTALYWYRQSLGQGLEFLIYFQGNSAPDKSGLPSDRFSAERTGGSVSTLTIQRTQQEDSAVYLCASSPHGGVAGAAYEQYFGPGTRLTVT.

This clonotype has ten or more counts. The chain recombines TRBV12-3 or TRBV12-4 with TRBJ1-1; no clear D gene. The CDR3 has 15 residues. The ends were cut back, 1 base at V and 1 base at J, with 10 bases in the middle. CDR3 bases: TGTGCCAGCAGTTTAGTTGGGCTGAGGAACACTGAAGCTTTCTTT. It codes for CASSLVGLRNTEAFF.

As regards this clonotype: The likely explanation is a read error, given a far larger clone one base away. This CDR3 is CATSDFRGAQLNEQYF. The CDR3 DNA reads TGTGCCACCAGTGATTTTCGGGGGGCGCAGCTCAATGAGCAGTACTTC. The genes are TRBV24-1 and TRBJ2-7; a weak D match, TRBD2 (7 bases). Trimming took 1 base from V and 7 from J, leaving 19 bases between them. The CDR3 loop spans 16 amino acids. Germline V gene sequence: CDR1 KGHDR, CDR2 SFDVKD.

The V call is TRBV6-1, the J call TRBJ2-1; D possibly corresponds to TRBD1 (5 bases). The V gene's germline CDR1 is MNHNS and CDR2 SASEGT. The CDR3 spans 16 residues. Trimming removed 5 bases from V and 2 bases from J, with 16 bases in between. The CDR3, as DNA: TGTGCCAGCAGTCCACAGGCAATCGGTCCCTACAATGAGCAGTTCTTC. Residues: CASSPQAIGPYNEQFF.

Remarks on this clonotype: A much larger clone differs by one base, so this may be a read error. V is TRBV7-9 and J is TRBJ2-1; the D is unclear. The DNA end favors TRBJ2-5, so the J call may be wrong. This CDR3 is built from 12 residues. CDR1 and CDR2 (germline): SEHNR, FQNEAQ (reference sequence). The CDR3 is CASSLATGTQYF. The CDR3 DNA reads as TGTGCCAGCAGCTTAGCGACGGGGACCCAGTACTTC.

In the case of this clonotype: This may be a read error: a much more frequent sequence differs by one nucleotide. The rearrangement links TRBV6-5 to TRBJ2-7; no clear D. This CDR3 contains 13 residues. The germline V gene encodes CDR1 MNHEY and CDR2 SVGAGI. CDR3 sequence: CASSYGNSYEQCF. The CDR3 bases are TGTGCCAGCAGTTACGGGAATTCCTACGAGCAGTGCTTC.